This T cell receptor (beta chain) was recorded in a study of T cell responses to AZD1222 COVID-19 vaccine. Overall study findings and caveats: Spike regions recognized by vaccine-associated CD4 TCRs spanned the protein, led by 160-218 and 743-854. Vaccination with two AZD1222 doses was followed by a rise in Spike-specific TCR breadth and depth.

In this sample, this clone turned up a few times. Its antigen is unidentified. The germline CDR1 and CDR2 sequences are SGHDN and FVKESK. The CDR3 length is 14 residues. Trimming took 1 base from V and 3 from J, leaving 8 bases between them. Method: immunoSEQ multiplex PCR; TCRdb's copy keeps in-frame clones and lacks some. The repertoire consists of roughly 60,000 clones, with around three quarters occurring once and the leading ten covering roughly 4%. This TCR was recovered from an adult who received the AZD1222 COVID-19 vaccine. The chain joins TRBV14 to TRBJ2-3; D is undetermined. The sample consisted of peripheral blood, taken 28 days after the second AZD1222 dose. For the CDR3, the DNA is TGTGCCAGCAGCCAAGTGGGGTGGACAGATACGCAGTATTTT. Amino acids: CASSQVGWTDTQYF.